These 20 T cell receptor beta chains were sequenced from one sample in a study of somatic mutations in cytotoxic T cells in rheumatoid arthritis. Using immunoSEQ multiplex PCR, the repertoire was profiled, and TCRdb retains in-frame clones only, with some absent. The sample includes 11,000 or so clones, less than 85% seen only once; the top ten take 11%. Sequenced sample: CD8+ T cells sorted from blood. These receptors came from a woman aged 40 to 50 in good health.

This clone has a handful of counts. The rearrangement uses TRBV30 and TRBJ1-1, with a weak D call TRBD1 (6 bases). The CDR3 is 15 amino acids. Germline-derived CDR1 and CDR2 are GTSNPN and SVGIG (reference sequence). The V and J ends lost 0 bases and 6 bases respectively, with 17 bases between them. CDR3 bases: TGTGCCTGGAGTGTAATCGGTAGGGGGGCCCCTGAAGCTTTCTTT. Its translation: CAWSVIGRGAPEAFF.

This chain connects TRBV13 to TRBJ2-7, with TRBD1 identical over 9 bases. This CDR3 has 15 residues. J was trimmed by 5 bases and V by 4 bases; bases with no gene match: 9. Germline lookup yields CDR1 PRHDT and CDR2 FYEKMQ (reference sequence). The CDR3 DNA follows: TGTGCCAGCAGCTGGGCCGGGACAGGGACTGACGAGCAGTACTTC. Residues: CASSWAGTGTDEQYF.

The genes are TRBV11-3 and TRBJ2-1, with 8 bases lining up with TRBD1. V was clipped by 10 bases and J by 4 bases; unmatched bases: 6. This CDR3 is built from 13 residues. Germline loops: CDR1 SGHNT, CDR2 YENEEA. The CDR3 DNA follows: TGTGCCACCCGGGACAGGCCTTACAATGAGCAGTTCTTC. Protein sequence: CATRDRPYNEQFF.

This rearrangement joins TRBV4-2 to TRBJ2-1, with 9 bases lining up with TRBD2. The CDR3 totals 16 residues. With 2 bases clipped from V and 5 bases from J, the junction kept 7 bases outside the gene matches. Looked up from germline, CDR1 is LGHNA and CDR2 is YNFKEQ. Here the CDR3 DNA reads TGTGCCAGCAGCCAAATCTGGCGGGAGGGCAACAATGAGCAGTTCTTC. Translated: CASSQIWREGNNEQFF.

The CDR3 is CAISEWGGGFHNEQFF. The CDR3 DNA follows: TGTGCCATCAGTGAGTGGGGGGGAGGGTTCCACAATGAGCAGTTCTTC. The chain employs TRBV10-3 and TRBJ2-1; the match to TRBD2 covers 7 bases. J lost 5 bases, V lost 1 base, and 8 bases had no gene match. The germline V gene encodes CDR1 ENHRY and CDR2 SYGVKD. This CDR3 is built from 16 residues.

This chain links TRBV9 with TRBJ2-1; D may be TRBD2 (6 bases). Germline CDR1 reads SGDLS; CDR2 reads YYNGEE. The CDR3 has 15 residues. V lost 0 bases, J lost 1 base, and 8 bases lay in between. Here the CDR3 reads CASSVVGSSYNEQFF. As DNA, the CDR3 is TGTGCCAGCAGCGTAGTCGGGAGTTCCTACAATGAGCAGTTCTTC.

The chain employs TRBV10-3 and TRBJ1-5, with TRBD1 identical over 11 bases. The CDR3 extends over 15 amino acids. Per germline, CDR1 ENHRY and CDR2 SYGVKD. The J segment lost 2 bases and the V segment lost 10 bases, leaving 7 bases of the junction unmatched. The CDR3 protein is CATGQGASGNQPQHF. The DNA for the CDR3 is TGTGCCACCGGACAGGGGGCCTCAGGCAATCAGCCCCAGCATTTT.

The CDR3 bases are TGTGCCAGCAGTGCGCTAGGGAGGAATGAGCAGTTCTTC. Its translation: CASSALGRNEQFF. The chain joins TRBV6-5 to TRBJ2-1; D possibly corresponds to TRBD2 (6 bases). V was pared by 5 bases and J by 7 bases, with 12 bases between. CDR3 length equals 13 residues. The germline V gene has CDR1 MNHEY and CDR2 SVGAGI.

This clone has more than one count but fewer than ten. CDR3 sequence (DNA): TGTGCCAGCAGCTTAGGACACACAGCAACTAATGAAAAACTGTTTTTT. Its translation: CASSLGHTATNEKLFF. The chain links TRBV5-6 to TRBJ1-4, with D maybe TRBD1 (5 bases). The CDR3 sequence is 16 residues long. In germline, CDR1 is SGHDT, CDR2 YYEEEE. The V and J ends lost 2 bases and 0 bases respectively, with 11 bases between them.

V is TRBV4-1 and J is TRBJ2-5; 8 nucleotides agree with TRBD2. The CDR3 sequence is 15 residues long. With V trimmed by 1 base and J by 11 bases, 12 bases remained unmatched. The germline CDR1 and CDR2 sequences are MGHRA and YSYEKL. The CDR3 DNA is TGCGCCAGCAGCCAAGTCTCGGGAGGGCTCGAGGAGCAGTACTTC. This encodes CASSQVSGGLEEQYF.

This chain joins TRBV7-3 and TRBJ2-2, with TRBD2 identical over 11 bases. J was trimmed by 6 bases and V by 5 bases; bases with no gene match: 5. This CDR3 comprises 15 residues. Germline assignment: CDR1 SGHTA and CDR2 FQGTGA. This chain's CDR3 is CASSGSGRAAGELFF. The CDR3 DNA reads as TGTGCCAGCAGCGGTAGCGGGAGGGCCGCCGGGGAGCTGTTTTTT.

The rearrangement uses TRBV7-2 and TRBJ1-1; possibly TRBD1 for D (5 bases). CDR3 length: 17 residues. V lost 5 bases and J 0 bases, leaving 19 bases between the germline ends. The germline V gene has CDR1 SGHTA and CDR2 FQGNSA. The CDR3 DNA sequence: TGTGCCAGCAGCCCCACCTGGGACGGTATCATGAACACTGAAGCTTTCTTT. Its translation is CASSPTWDGIMNTEAFF. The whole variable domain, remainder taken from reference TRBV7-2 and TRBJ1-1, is GAGVSQSPSNKVTEKGKDVELRCDPISGHTALYWYRQSLGQGLEFLIYFQGNSAPDKSGLPSDRFSAERTGGSVSTLTIQRTQQEDSAVYLCASSPTWDGIMNTEAFFGQGTRLTVV.

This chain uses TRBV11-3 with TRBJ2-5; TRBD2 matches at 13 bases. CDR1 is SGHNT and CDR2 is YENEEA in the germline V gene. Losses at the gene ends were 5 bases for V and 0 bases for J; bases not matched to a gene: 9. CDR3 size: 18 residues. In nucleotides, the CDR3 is TGTGCCAGCAGCCCCGCCCAGACTAGCGGGAGGCACCAAGAGACCCAGTACTTC. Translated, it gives CASSPAQTSGRHQETQYF.

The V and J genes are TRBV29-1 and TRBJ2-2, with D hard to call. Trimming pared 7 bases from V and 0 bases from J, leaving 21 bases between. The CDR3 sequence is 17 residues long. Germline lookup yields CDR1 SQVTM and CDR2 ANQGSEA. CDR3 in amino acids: CSGNTAWIWANTGELFF. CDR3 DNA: TGCAGCGGCAACACAGCCTGGATTTGGGCGAACACCGGGGAGCTGTTTTTT.

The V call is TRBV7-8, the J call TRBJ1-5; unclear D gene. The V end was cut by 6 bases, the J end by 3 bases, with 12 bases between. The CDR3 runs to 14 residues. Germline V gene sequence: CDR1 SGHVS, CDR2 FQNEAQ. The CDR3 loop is CASRAGIDNQPQHF. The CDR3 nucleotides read TGTGCCAGCAGAGCCGGAATTGACAATCAGCCCCAGCATTTT.

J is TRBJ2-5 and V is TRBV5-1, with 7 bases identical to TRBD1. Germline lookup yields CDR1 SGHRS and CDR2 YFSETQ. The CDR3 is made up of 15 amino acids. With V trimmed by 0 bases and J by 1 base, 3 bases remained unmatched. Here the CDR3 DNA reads TGCGCCAGCAGCTTGGGGGACAGCTTCCAAGAGACCCAGTACTTC. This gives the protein CASSLGDSFQETQYF.

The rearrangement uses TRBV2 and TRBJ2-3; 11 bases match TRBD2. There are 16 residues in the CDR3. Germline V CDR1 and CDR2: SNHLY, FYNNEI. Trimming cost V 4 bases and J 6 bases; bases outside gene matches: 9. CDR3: CASSAPIAGGPDTQYF. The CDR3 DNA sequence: TGTGCCAGCAGTGCCCCGATAGCGGGAGGGCCCGATACGCAGTATTTT.

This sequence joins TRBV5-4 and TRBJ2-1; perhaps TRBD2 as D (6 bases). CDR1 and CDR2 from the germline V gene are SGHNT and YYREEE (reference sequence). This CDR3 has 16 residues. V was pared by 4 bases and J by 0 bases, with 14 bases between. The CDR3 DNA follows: TGTGCCAGCAGCCCGGCGGGACTCAGCTCCTACAATGAGCAGTTCTTC. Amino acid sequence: CASSPAGLSSYNEQFF.

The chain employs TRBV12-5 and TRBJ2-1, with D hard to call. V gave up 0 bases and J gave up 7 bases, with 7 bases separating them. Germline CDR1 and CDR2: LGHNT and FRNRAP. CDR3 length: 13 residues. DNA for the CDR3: TGTGCTAGTGGTTTGGTAAACGAGAATGAGCAGTTCTTC. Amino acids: CASGLVNENEQFF.

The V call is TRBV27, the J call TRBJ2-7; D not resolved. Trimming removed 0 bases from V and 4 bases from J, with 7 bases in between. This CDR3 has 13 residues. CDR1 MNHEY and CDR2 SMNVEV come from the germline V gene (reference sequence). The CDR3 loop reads CASSLSPSYEQYF. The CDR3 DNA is TGTGCCAGCAGTTTATCACCTAGTTACGAGCAGTACTTC.